The sequence of this TCR beta chain was determined in a study of OX40 agonist ivuxolimab in advanced cancers. Background on the study: Patients undergoing dose escalation presented with hepatocellular carcinoma, melanoma, renal cell or head and neck cancer. Broader study findings: Low normalized T-cell clonal expansion was also seen in some nonresponders.

Generated by immunoSEQ multiplex PCR, the TCRdb table keeps only in-frame clones and is missing some. The sample lists tens of thousands of clones; approximately 80% were seen once. The V gene's germline CDR1 is LNHDA and CDR2 SQIVND (reference sequence). This CDR3 has 15 residues. Germline trimming cut 9 bases from V and 4 bases from J; bases unmatched to any gene: 7. Peripheral blood came from all dose cohorts at three timepoints. As regards this clone: Its antigen remains unknown.

This sequence was found in an adult with an advanced solid tumor such as melanoma, head and neck, liver or kidney cancer. V gene TRBV19 combines with J gene TRBJ2-3; 13 bases are shared with TRBD2. Sequencing was performed on CD4+ or CD8+ T cells sorted from blood, taken in a trial of the OX40 agonist ivuxolimab. The CDR3 DNA is TGTGCCAGCAAACTAGCGGGGGGGCGGTCAGATACGCAGTATTTT. This sequence encodes CASKLAGGRSDTQYF.